This is a list of T cell receptor beta chains from one sample in a study of blood T cell repertoires in COVID-19. Libraries were prepared by immunoSEQ multiplex PCR; TCRdb keeps only in-frame clonotypes and omits some of them. Of fewer than 400,000 clones in the sample, around nine tenths were seen once. The sequencing input was PBMCs or T cells enriched from blood (not recorded which). Source of these receptors: a woman between 45 and 65 years old who had recovered from COVID-19. The CDR3 runs from the conserved cysteine through the conserved F or W. The D gene is left open where the match is weak. Clone size, where shown, is once, few, many, or a class for clones that have expanded.

TRBJ2-1	NA	TRBV7-9	NA	TGTGCCAGCAGCTTAGTGCAGGGGTATTCCTACAATGAGCAGTTCTTC	CASSLVQGYSYNEQFF
TRBJ2-1	NA	TRBV30	NA	TGTGCCTGGAGTGTACTAAGGGGGGGCCAAGGAGAGCAGTTCTTC	CAWSVLRGGQGEQFF
TRBJ1-5	few	TRBV24-1	NA	TGTGCCACCAGTGAATATGAGAATCAGCCCCAGCATTTT	CATSEYENQPQHF
TRBJ1-3	NA	TRBV9	NA	TGTGCCAGCAGCGTAGGGCCGGGGACTGGAAACACCATATATTTT	CASSVGPGTGNTIYF
TRBJ1-5	NA	TRBV27	TRBD1	TGTGCCAGCAGCGAGGGGGCAACTCAGCCCCAGCATTTT	CASSEGATQPQHF
TRBJ2-5	NA	TRBV20-1	TRBD2	TGCAGTGCTAGTAGACTAGCGGGGGAAGAGACCCAGTACTTC	CSASRLAGEETQYF
TRBJ2-1	NA	TRBV7-9	TRBD2	TGTGCCAGCCTGGTTTGGGGGGGTGATGAGCAGTTCTTC	CASLVWGGDEQFF
TRBJ2-2	once	TRBV9	TRBD2	TGTGCCAGCAGCGTAGAAAGCGGGGGGCTATCCACCGGGGAGCTGTTTTTT	CASSVESGGLSTGELFF
TRBJ2-1	NA	TRBV27	NA	TGTGCCAGCAGTTTGGAGCTTGGACCGTGGGGGCCCTACAATGAGCAGTTCTTC	CASSLELGPWGPYNEQFF
TRBJ1-4	NA	TRBV4-1	NA	TGCGCCAGCAGCCAGCCCTCGCGAACAACTAATGAAAAACTGTTTTTT	CASSQPSRTTNEKLFF
TRBJ2-7	NA	TRBV10-3	NA	TGTGCCATCAGTGGCGGGGCAGCCTCCTACGAGCAGTACTTC	CAISGGAASYEQYF
TRBJ1-4	NA	TRBV3-1/TRBV3-2	TRBD1	TGTGCCAGCAGCAAATTCGACAGGGACGGAAAACTGTTTTTT	CASSKFDRDGKLFF
TRBJ1-2	once	TRBV27	NA	TGTGCCAGCAGTTCACAGGACTATGGCTACACCTTC	CASSSQDYGYTF
TRBJ1-2	NA	TRBV6-2/TRBV6-3	NA	TGTGCCAGCAGCGACCTCGGAGTATCTGGCTACACCTTC	CASSDLGVSGYTF
TRBJ1-1	once	TRBV9	TRBD1	TGTGCCAGCAGCGTTGGGACAGGGATGAACACTGAAGCTTTCTTT	CASSVGTGMNTEAFF
TRBJ2-3	NA	TRBV7-9	TRBD2	TGTGCCAGCAGCCCGAGTGGGAGCGGGGGGATATTGGCCACAGATACGCAGTATTTT	CASSPSGSGGILATDTQYF
TRBJ2-1	NA	TRBV27	TRBD2	TGTGCCAGCAGTTTCCGGACTAGCGGGGCCCCGAGCTCCTACAATGAGCAGTTCTTC	CASSFRTSGAPSSYNEQFF
TRBJ1-6	NA	TRBV12-3/TRBV12-4	NA	TGTGCCAGCAGCTTCCAGGGAAATTCACCCCTCCACTTT	CASSFQGNSPLHF
TRBJ1-5	NA	TRBV7-2	NA	TGTGCCAGCAGCTTCACAGGATCGGGTCAGCCCCAGCATTTT	CASSFTGSGQPQHF
TRBJ1-2	NA	TRBV27	TRBD1	TGTGCCAGCAGTTTAGGACAGGGGGTCTACACCTTC	CASSLGQGVYTF
TRBJ2-1	once	TRBV7-2	NA	TGTGCCAGCAGCTTAGTACTAGCTAATGAGCAGTTCTTC	CASSLVLANEQFF
TRBJ2-1	NA	TRBV7-6	NA	TGTGCCAGCAGCGTGGATCCTAGCGCTACCTACAATGAGCAGTTCTTC	CASSVDPSATYNEQFF
TRBJ1-6	NA	TRBV6-5	NA	TGTGCCAGCAGCGACAGCTTTAATTCACCCCTCCACTTT	CASSDSFNSPLHF
TRBJ1-2	NA	TRBV16	NA	TGTGCCAGCAGCCAATCTGTAGCTAACTATGGCTACACCTTC	CASSQSVANYGYTF
TRBJ2-2	NA	TRBV28	NA	TGTGCCACCATCGGGGGTTCGGACACCGGGGAGCTGTTTTTT	CATIGGSDTGELFF
TRBJ1-2	once	TRBV10-3	TRBD1	TGTGCCATCTCCGGACAGGGCAAAGCTAACTATGGCTACACCTTC	CAISGQGKANYGYTF
TRBJ1-4	NA	TRBV3-1/TRBV3-2	NA	TGTGCCAGCAGTCACAGGGTGGGGAATGAAAAACTGTTTTTT	CASSHRVGNEKLFF
TRBJ2-7	NA	TRBV7-2	TRBD2	TGTGCCAGCAGCTTCTTAGCGGGGGGACCTGGGGAGCAGTACTTC	CASSFLAGGPGEQYF
TRBJ1-1	once	TRBV4-3	NA	TGCGCCAGCAGCCGGGTACAGGACATGAACACTGAAGCTTTCTTT	CASSRVQDMNTEAFF
TRBJ1-2	NA	TRBV19	TRBD1	TGTGCCAGTAGTATGCTCGGGGGACAGGCTAACTATGGCTACACCTTC	CASSMLGGQANYGYTF
TRBJ1-2	NA	TRBV19	TRBD1	TGTGCCAGTAGTACCGGGACAGGATATGGCTACACCTTC	CASSTGTGYGYTF
TRBJ2-1	NA	TRBV29-1	NA	TGCAGCGTTGAATCCGCCTACAATGAGCAGTTCTTC	CSVESAYNEQFF